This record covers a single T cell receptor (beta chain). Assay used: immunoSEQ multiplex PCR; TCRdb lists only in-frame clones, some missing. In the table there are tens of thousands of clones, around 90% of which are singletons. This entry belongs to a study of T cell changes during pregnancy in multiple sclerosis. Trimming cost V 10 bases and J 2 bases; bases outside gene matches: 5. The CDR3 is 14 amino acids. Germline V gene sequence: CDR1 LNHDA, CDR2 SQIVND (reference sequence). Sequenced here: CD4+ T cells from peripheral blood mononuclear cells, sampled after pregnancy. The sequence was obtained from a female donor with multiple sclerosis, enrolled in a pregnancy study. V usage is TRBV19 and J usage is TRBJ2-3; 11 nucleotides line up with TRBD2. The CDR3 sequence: CATRLAGNTDTQYF. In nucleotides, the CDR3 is TGTGCCACTAGACTAGCGGGAAACACAGATACGCAGTATTTT.